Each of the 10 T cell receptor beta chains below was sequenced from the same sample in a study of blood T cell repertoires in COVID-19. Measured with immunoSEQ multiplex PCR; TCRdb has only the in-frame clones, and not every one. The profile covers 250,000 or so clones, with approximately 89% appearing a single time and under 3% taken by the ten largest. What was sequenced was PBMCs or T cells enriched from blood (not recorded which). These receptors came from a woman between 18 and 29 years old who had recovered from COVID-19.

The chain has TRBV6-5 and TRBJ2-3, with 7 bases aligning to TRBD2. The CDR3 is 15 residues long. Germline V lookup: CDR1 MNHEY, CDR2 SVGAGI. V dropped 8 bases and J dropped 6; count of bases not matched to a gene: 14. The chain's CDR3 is CASQKAGGVGDTQYF. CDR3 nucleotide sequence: TGTGCCAGCCAAAAGGCTGGGGGGGTAGGGGATACGCAGTATTTT.

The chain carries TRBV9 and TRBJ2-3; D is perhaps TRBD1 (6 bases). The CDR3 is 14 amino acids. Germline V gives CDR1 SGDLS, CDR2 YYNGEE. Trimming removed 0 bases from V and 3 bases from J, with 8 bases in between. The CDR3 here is CASSVDRVTDTQYF. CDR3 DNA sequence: TGTGCCAGCAGCGTAGACAGGGTGACAGATACGCAGTATTTT. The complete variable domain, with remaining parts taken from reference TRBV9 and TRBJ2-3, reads DSGVTQTPKHLITATGQRVTLRCSPRSGDLSVYWYQQSLDQGLQFLIQYYNGEERAKGNILERFSAQQFPDLHSELNLSSLELGDSALYFCASSVDRVTDTQYFGPGTRLTVL.

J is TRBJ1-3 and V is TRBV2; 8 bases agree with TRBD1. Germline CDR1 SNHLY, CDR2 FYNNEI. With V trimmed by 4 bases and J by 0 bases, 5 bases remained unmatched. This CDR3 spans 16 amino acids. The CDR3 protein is CASSGQGAISGNTIYF. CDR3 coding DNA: TGTGCCAGCAGTGGGCAGGGGGCCATCTCTGGAAACACCATATATTTT.

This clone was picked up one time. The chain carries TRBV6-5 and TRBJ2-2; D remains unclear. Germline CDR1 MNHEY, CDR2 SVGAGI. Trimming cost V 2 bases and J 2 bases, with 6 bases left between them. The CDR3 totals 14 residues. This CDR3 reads CASSYELNTGELFF. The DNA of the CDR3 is TGTGCCAGCAGTTACGAGCTCAACACCGGGGAGCTGTTTTTT.

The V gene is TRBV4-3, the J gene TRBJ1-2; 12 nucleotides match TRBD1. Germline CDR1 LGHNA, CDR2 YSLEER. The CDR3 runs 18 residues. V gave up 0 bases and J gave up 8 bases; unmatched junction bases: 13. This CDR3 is CASSQEAGTGGPQGGYTF. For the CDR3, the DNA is TGCGCCAGCAGCCAAGAGGCCGGGACAGGGGGCCCTCAGGGAGGCTACACCTTC.

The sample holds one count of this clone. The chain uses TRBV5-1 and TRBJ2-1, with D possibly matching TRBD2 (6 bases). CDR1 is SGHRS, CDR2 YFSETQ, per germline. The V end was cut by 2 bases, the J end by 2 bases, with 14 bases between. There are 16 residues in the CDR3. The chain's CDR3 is CASSLKRANPYNEQFF. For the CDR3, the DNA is TGCGCCAGCAGCTTAAAGCGGGCCAACCCCTACAATGAGCAGTTCTTC.

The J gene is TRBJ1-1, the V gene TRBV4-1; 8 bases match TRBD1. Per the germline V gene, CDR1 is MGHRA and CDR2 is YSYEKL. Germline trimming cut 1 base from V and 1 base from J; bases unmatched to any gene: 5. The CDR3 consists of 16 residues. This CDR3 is CASSQGTGKRNTEAFF. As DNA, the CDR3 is TGCGCCAGCAGCCAAGGGACAGGGAAGCGGAACACTGAAGCTTTCTTT.

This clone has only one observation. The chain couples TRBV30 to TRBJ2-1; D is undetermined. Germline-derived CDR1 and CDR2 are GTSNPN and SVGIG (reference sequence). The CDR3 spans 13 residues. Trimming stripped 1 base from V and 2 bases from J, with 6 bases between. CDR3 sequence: CAWSGGPYNEQFF. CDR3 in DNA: TGTGCCTGGAGTGGCGGCCCCTACAATGAGCAGTTCTTC.

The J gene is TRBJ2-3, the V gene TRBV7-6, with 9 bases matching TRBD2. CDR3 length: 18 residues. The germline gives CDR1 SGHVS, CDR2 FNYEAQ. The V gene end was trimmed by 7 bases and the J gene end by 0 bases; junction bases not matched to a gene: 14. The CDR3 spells CASKLSGGSPWSTDTQYF. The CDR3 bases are TGTGCCAGCAAACTTAGCGGGGGTTCGCCGTGGAGCACAGATACGCAGTATTTT.

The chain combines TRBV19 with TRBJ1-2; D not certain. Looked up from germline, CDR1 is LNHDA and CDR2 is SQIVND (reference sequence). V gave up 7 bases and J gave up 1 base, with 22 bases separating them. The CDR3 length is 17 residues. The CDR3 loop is CASTPFRELMSNYGYTF. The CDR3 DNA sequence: TGTGCCAGTACCCCCTTTCGTGAACTCATGAGTAACTATGGCTACACCTTC.